Presented here are 31 T cell receptor beta chains from one specimen sequenced in a study of T-cell memory formation after mild COVID-19. MiXCR, run by TCRdb on the 5' RACE reads, gives a single entry per CDR3 protein. The sample lists fewer than 250,000 distinct CDR3 sequences, 10% to 13% occurring once. Sequencing input: PBMCs or a T cell subset sorted from them (not recorded which). Receptors were obtained from a man between 18 and 35 years old who had mild COVID-19 (a few samples of this study predate the infection). Cell type and time point are not known.

The chain joins TRBV6-5 to TRBJ1-1; a weak D match, TRBD1 (5 bases). The V and J ends lost 5 bases and 3 bases respectively, with 7 bases between them. Germline CDR1 is MNHEY and CDR2 is SVGAGI. The CDR3 consists of 12 residues. The CDR3 region is CASSGGDTEAFF. In DNA, the CDR3 is TGTGCCAGCAGTGGAGGGGACACTGAAGCTTTCTTT.

The chain uses TRBV30 and TRBJ1-1; D unresolved. The CDR3 is made up of 12 amino acids. Germline loops: CDR1 GTSNPN, CDR2 SVGIG (reference sequence). Between the trimmed V and J ends, which lost 5 bases and 0 bases, there was a span of 7 bases. In nucleotides, the CDR3 is TGTGCCTGGTCACACTTGAACACTGAAGCTTTCTTT. Amino acid sequence: CAWSHLNTEAFF.

This rearrangement joins TRBV7-9 to TRBJ2-2, with TRBD1 identical over 9 bases. CDR1 and CDR2 from the germline V gene are SEHNR and FQNEAQ (reference sequence). V was clipped by 5 bases and J by 3 bases; unmatched bases: 10. The CDR3 loop spans 17 amino acids. This CDR3 is CASSPLRGQGDTGELFF. Here the CDR3 DNA reads TGTGCCAGCAGCCCCCTTCGGGGACAGGGAGACACCGGGGAGCTGTTTTTT.

This clonotype turned up a few times. V gene TRBV6-5 combines with J gene TRBJ1-2; TRBD1 might be the D (5 bases). CDR1 is MNHEY and CDR2 is SVGAGI in the germline V gene. The CDR3 has 13 amino acids. V lost 5 bases and J lost 3, with 10 bases in between. CDR3 in DNA: TGTGCCAGCAGTAAAGGGGATTACTATGGCTACACCTTC. Its translation is CASSKGDYYGYTF.

This chain connects TRBV9 to TRBJ2-5, with D possibly being TRBD2 (5 bases). The CDR3 consists of 12 residues. V lost 4 bases and J 6 bases, leaving 10 bases between the germline ends. The V gene's germline CDR1 is SGDLS and CDR2 YYNGEE. The CDR3 loop reads CASSIRRKTQYF. CDR3 sequence (DNA): TGTGCCAGCAGCATTAGGAGGAAGACCCAGTACTTC. Based on the CDR3 plus reference TRBV9 and TRBJ2-5, the full variable domain is DSGVTQTPKHLITATGQRVTLRCSPRSGDLSVYWYQQSLDQGLQFLIQYYNGEERAKGNILERFSAQQFPDLHSELNLSSLELGDSALYFCASSIRRKTQYFGPGTRLLVL.

The chain recombines TRBV29-1 with TRBJ2-7; tentative D call: TRBD2 (5 bases). Trimming took 0 bases from V and 7 from J, leaving 10 bases between them. This CDR3 is built from 12 residues. Germline CDR1 reads SQVTM; CDR2 reads ANQGSEA. The CDR3 DNA follows: TGCAGCGTTGAAGATCTGAAGCGGGAGCAGTACTTC. This gives the protein CSVEDLKREQYF.

This clonotype was found a few times. V is TRBV7-3 and J is TRBJ2-1; 8 bases agree with TRBD1. Trimming cost V 5 bases and J 13 bases; bases outside gene matches: 10. Germline V gene lookup returns CDR1 SGHTA and CDR2 FQGTGA. This CDR3 spans 13 amino acids. The CDR3 nucleotides read TGTGCCAGCAGCCAAGGACAGGGTTTGTTCCAGTTCTTC. Translation gives CASSQGQGLFQFF.

V and J are TRBV20-1 and TRBJ2-5; 11 nucleotides match TRBD1. Germline CDR1 reads DFQATT; CDR2 reads SNEGSKA (reference sequence). The CDR3 has 13 residues. J lost 5 bases, V lost 4 bases, and 3 bases had no gene match. The DNA of the CDR3 is TGCAGTGCTAAGGACAGGGGGCTGGAGACCCAGTACTTC. This gives the protein CSAKDRGLETQYF.

This clonotype was counted only a few times. This chain uses TRBV20-1 with TRBJ1-5, with D maybe TRBD1 (5 bases). The V gene's germline CDR1 is DFQATT and CDR2 SNEGSKA (reference sequence). The CDR3 loop spans 17 amino acids. Trimming took 7 bases from V and 2 from J, leaving 24 bases between them. CDR3 amino acids: CSVKRTQGVYRNQPQHF. CDR3 sequence (DNA): TGCAGTGTCAAGCGGACCCAAGGGGTATATCGCAATCAGCCCCAGCATTTT.

This chain links TRBV7-8 with TRBJ2-3, with a possible D match to TRBD2 (6 bases). The CDR3 extends over 12 amino acids. Germline CDR1 SGHVS, CDR2 FQNEAQ. The germline V and J ends were trimmed by 5 bases and 8 bases, with 11 bases remaining between them. CDR3 sequence reads: CASSQQGGTQYF. The CDR3, as DNA: TGTGCCAGCAGCCAGCAGGGAGGTACGCAGTATTTT.

This chain uses TRBV9 with TRBJ2-7; D remains unclear. The germline CDR1 and CDR2 sequences are SGDLS and YYNGEE. The CDR3 loop spans 15 amino acids. Trimming cost V 0 bases and J 0 bases, with 10 bases left between them. CDR3 DNA: TGTGCCAGCAGCGTAGCTCCGGGCCTCTCCTACGAGCAGTACTTC. It yields the protein CASSVAPGLSYEQYF.

This chain links TRBV20-1 with TRBJ2-3, with a tentative D call TRBD2 (6 bases). The CDR3 runs to 14 residues. V was clipped by 6 bases and J by 2 bases, with 15 bases between them. CDR1 is DFQATT, CDR2 SNEGSKA, per germline (reference sequence). The CDR3 nucleotides read TGCAGTGCCACGAGGCGGGGCTTCACAGATACGCAGTATTTT. Amino acid sequence: CSATRRGFTDTQYF.

This clonotype was seen a handful of times. The chain couples TRBV7-3 to TRBJ2-1; D is perhaps TRBD1 (6 bases). This CDR3 has 14 amino acids. Germline lookup yields CDR1 SGHTA and CDR2 FQGTGA. The V end lost 5 bases, the J end lost 4 bases, and 12 bases lay between the germline ends. The CDR3 reads CASSPGTPYNEQFF. CDR3 in DNA: TGTGCCAGCAGCCCGGGGACACCTTACAATGAGCAGTTCTTC.

This clonotype was recorded a few times. V and J are TRBV7-2 and TRBJ2-3; 7 positions match TRBD2. Trimming cost V 3 bases and J 4 bases; bases outside gene matches: 13. CDR3 length: 17 residues. Germline loops: CDR1 SGHTA, CDR2 FQGNSA. CDR3 region: CASSLGDGGGGADTQYF. CDR3 nucleotides: TGTGCCAGCAGCTTGGGGGATGGCGGGGGTGGAGCAGATACGCAGTATTTT.

The chain couples TRBV12-5 to TRBJ1-5; TRBD1 agrees at 10 bases. The CDR3 extends over 16 amino acids. The germline gives CDR1 LGHNT, CDR2 FRNRAP. The ends lost 3 bases at V and 8 bases at J; junction bases unmatched: 10. The CDR3 loop reads CASGFEKGQGNEPQHF. The DNA of the CDR3 is TGTGCTAGTGGTTTCGAAAAGGGACAGGGGAACGAGCCCCAGCATTTT.

This clonotype was observed many times. V and J are TRBV5-5 and TRBJ2-1; D gene unclear. The CDR3 is 13 amino acids. Trimming removed 4 bases from V and 6 bases from J, with 11 bases in between. CDR1 is SGHKS and CDR2 is YYEKEE in the germline V gene (reference sequence). CDR3 coding DNA: TGTGCCAGCAGCCCTCGGATATTCAATGAGCAGTTCTTC. This encodes CASSPRIFNEQFF.

This clonotype was recorded a few times. This chain links TRBV3-1 with TRBJ1-5; D unresolved. The germline gives CDR1 LGHDT, CDR2 YNNKEL (reference sequence). V was clipped by 4 bases and J by 0 bases, with 13 bases between them. The CDR3 is made up of 16 amino acids. The CDR3 DNA sequence: TGTGCCAGCAGCCTCGGTCATGGAGCTAGCAATCAGCCCCAGCATTTT. Translating it yields CASSLGHGASNQPQHF.

This clonotype was seen at least ten times. The V call is TRBV12-3 or TRBV12-4, the J call TRBJ1-4; a weak D match, TRBD1 (6 bases). The CDR3 is 13 residues long. The V end was cut by 5 bases, the J end by 5 bases, with 9 bases between. CDR3 region: CASSGTGNEKLFF. The CDR3 DNA reads TGTGCCAGCAGTGGAACAGGGAATGAAAAACTGTTTTTT.

On this clonotype: With a much larger clone just one base away, this may be a read error. This chain connects TRBV5-1 to TRBJ2-1, with a tentative D call TRBD2 (6 bases). The CDR3 runs 15 residues. CDR1 is SGHRS and CDR2 is YFSETQ in the germline V gene. CDR3 region: CASRLAGWTYNAQFF. CDR3 coding DNA: TGCGCCAGCAGACTGGCGGGGTGGACCTACAATGCGCAGTTCTTC.

The V call is TRBV19, the J call TRBJ1-1, with 7 bases aligning to TRBD1. Germline CDR1 and CDR2: LNHDA and SQIVND (reference sequence). The CDR3 has 18 residues. V lost 5 bases to trimming and J lost 0 bases; unmatched junction nucleotides: 15. The CDR3 protein is CASSPRRSAQGMNTEAFF. CDR3 nucleotides: TGTGCCAGTAGTCCACGCCGCTCCGCACAGGGGATGAACACTGAAGCTTTCTTT.

The V gene is TRBV6-2 or TRBV6-3, the J gene TRBJ1-1, with a tentative D call TRBD1 (6 bases). Germline values: CDR1 MNHEY, CDR2 SVGEGT. The CDR3 spans 13 residues. V was cut by 8 bases and J by 3 bases, with 13 bases left in between. The DNA of the CDR3 is TGTGCCAGCCTACCTCAGGGGTACACTGAAGCTTTCTTT. It yields the protein CASLPQGYTEAFF.

This clonotype appeared a few times. This chain connects TRBV11-2 to TRBJ2-5; D tentatively reads TRBD1 or TRBD2 (5 bases each). V was shortened by 0 bases and J by 5 bases, with 16 bases between the two germline ends. CDR1 and CDR2 (germline): SGHAT, FQNNGV. There are 16 residues in the CDR3. The CDR3 region has the DNA TGTGCCAGCAGCTTAGACGGGGCTGGGTGGGGTGAGACCCAGTACTTC. It is translated as CASSLDGAGWGETQYF.

The chain carries TRBV12-3 or TRBV12-4 and TRBJ2-1; 11 bases are a match to TRBD2. There are 19 residues in the CDR3. After removal of 3 bases from V and 0 bases from J, the junction contained 10 bases not matched to a gene. CDR3 amino acids: CASSLVGLAVLSSYNEQFF. The CDR3 coding sequence is TGTGCCAGCAGTTTGGTGGGACTAGCGGTTTTAAGCTCCTACAATGAGCAGTTCTTC.

The rearrangement uses TRBV21-1 and TRBJ1-5; the table's D call of TRBD1 was not tested on the DNA. TRBV21-1 is described as a pseudogene. This CDR3 is built from 14 residues. CDR3 in DNA: TGTGCCAGCAGCAACGACAGGAGCAACCAGCCCCAGCATTTT. Encoded protein: CASSNDRSNQPQHF.

The table lists this clonotype with a few counts. The rearrangement links TRBV5-8 to TRBJ2-3; 10 bases map to TRBD1. Germline values: CDR1 SGHTS, CDR2 YDEGEE. CDR3 length: 13 amino acids. V dropped 4 bases and J dropped 6; count of bases not matched to a gene: 2. The CDR3 region has the DNA TGTGCCAGCAGCACGGACAGGGGGGATACGCAGTATTTT. Translating gives CASSTDRGDTQYF.

This clonotype showed up just a few times. The chain links TRBV5-1 to TRBJ2-1; TRBD2 is a possible D gene (7 bases). Trimming took 4 bases from V and 6 from J, leaving 17 bases between them. Looked up from germline, CDR1 is SGHRS and CDR2 is YFSETQ. The CDR3 is 15 residues long. The CDR3 reads CASSPLGGGVNEQFF. CDR3 bases: TGCGCCAGCAGCCCCTTAGGGGGGGGAGTCAATGAGCAGTTCTTC. Supplemented by reference TRBV5-1 and TRBJ2-1, the full variable domain reads KAGVTQTPRYLIKTRGQQVTLSCSPISGHRSVSWYQQTPGQGLQFLFEYFSETQRNKGNFPGRFSGRQFSNSRSEMNVSTLELGDSALYLCASSPLGGGVNEQFFGPGTRLTVL.

This chain links TRBV20-1 with TRBJ2-2, with 10 bases identical to TRBD1. CDR3 size: 14 residues. CDR1 and CDR2 from the germline V gene are DFQATT and SNEGSKA (reference sequence). V was clipped by 4 bases and J by 7 bases; unmatched bases: 6. The CDR3 region is CSATSGTGVGELFF. CDR3 DNA: TGCAGTGCTACCTCCGGGACAGGGGTCGGGGAGCTGTTTTTT.

On this clonotype itself: A clone one base away is much larger, so this may be a read error. This chain joins TRBV5-4 and TRBJ2-3, with D hard to call. Trimming cost V 2 bases and J 2 bases, with 3 bases left between them. This CDR3 contains 12 residues. Germline V CDR1 and CDR2: SGHNT, YYREEE (reference sequence). The CDR3 loop is CASSFTTDTQYF. The CDR3 nucleotides read TGTGCCAGCAGCTTCACCACAGATACGCAGTATTTT.

The gene calls are TRBV12-3 or TRBV12-4 and TRBJ1-5; a weak D match, TRBD1 (5 bases). V lost 6 bases, J lost 0 bases, and 18 bases lay in between. CDR3 size: 17 residues. In DNA form, the CDR3 reads TGTGCCAGCAGCCCCGGGACGTCCCTATATAGCAATCAGCCCCAGCATTTT. It specifies CASSPGTSLYSNQPQHF.

This clonotype has only a few counts. V usage is TRBV24-1 and J usage is TRBJ2-2; TRBD1 matches at 8 bases. With V trimmed by 9 bases and J by 3 bases, 5 bases remained unmatched. Germline-derived CDR1 and CDR2 are KGHDR and SFDVKD. The CDR3 runs to 14 residues. CDR3 coding DNA: TGTGCCACCCAGGACAGGGTATACACCGGGGAGCTGTTTTTT. It is translated as CATQDRVYTGELFF.

This clonotype came up a few times. V gene TRBV20-1 combines with J gene TRBJ1-6, with 8 bases fitting TRBD1. Germline V gene lookup returns CDR1 DFQATT and CDR2 SNEGSKA (reference sequence). V shed 3 bases and J 7 bases; nucleotides not matched to a gene: 2. CDR3 length equals 13 residues. As DNA, the CDR3 is TGCAGTGCTAGGACAGGGGAAAATTCACCCCTCCACTTT. It translates to CSARTGENSPLHF.